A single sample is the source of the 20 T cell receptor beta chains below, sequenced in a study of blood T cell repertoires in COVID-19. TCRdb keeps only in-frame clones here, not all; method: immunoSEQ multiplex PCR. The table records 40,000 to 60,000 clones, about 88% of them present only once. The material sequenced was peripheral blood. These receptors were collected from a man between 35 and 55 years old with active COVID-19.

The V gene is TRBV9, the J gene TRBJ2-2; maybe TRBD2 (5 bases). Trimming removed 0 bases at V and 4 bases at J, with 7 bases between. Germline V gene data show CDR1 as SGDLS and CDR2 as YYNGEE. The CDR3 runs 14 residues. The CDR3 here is CASSVVAGTGELFF. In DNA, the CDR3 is TGTGCCAGCAGCGTAGTTGCGGGCACCGGGGAGCTGTTTTTT.

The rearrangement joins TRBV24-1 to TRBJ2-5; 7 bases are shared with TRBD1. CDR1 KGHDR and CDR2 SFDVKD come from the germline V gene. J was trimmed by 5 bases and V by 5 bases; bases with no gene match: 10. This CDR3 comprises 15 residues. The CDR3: CATSALLDRVETQYF. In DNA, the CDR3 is TGTGCCACCAGTGCACTACTCGACAGGGTGGAGACCCAGTACTTC.

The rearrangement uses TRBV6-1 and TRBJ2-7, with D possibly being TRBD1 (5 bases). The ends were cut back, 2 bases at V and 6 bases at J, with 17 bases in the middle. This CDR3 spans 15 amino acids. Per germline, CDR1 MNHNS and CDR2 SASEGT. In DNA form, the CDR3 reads TGTGCCAGCAGTGAACGACCCAGGGTCATAGGCGAGCAGTACTTC. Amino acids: CASSERPRVIGEQYF.

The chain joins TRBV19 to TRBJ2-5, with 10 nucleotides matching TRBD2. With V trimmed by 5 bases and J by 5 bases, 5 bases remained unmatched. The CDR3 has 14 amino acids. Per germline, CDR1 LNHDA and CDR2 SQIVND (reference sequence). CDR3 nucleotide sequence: TGTGCCAGTAGTGCTAGCGGGAGCCGCGAGACCCAGTACTTC. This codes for CASSASGSRETQYF.

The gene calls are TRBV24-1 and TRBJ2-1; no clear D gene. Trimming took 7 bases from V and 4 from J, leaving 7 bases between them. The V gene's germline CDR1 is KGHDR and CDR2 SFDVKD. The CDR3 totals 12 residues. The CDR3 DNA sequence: TGTGCCACCAGCGCGGAGTACAATGAGCAGTTCTTC. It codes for CATSAEYNEQFF.

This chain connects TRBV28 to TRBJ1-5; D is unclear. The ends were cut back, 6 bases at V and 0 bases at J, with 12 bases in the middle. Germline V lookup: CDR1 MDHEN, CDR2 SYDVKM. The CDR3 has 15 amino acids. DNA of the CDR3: TGTGCCAGCAGGACACAGATTTATAGCAATCAGCCCCAGCATTTT. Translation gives CASRTQIYSNQPQHF.

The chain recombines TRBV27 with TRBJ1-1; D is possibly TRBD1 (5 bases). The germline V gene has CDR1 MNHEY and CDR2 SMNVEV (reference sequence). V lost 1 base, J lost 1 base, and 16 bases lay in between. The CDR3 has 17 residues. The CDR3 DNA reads TGTGCCAGCAGTTTATTACAGGCCCAGGGTAGGAACACTGAAGCTTTCTTT. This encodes CASSLLQAQGRNTEAFF.

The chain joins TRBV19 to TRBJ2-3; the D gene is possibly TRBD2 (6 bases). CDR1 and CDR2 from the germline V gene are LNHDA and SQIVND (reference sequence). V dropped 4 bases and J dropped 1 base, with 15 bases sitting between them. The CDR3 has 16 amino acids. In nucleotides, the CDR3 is TGTGCCAGTAGTACCCCCGACGGGAGAGGCACAGATACGCAGTATTTT. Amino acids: CASSTPDGRGTDTQYF. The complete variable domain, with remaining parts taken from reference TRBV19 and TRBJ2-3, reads DGGITQSPKYLFRKEGQNVTLSCEQNLNHDAMYWYRQDPGQGLRLIYYSQIVNDFQKGDIAEGYSVSREKKESFPLTVTSAQKNPTAFYLCASSTPDGRGTDTQYFGPGTRLTVL.

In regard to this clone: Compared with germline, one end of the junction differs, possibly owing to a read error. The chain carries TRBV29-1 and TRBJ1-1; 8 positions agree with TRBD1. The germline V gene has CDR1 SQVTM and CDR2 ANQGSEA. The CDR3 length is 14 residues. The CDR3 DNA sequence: TGCAGCGCTGAACGCCAGGGGGCAGGTACTGAAGCTTTCTTT. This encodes CSAERQGAGTEAFF.

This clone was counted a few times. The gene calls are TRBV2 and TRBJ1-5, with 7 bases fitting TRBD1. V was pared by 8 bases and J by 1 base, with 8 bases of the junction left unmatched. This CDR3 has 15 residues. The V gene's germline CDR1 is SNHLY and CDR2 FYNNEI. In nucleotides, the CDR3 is TGTGCCAGCGGGGAACAGGGGAGGAGCAATCAGCCCCAGCATTTT. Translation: CASGEQGRSNQPQHF.

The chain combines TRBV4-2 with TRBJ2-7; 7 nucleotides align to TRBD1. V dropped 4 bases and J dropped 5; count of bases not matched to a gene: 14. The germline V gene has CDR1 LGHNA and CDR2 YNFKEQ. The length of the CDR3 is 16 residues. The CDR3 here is CASSPLLETGTHEQYF. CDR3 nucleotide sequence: TGTGCCAGCAGCCCTTTACTTGAGACAGGGACCCACGAGCAGTACTTC.

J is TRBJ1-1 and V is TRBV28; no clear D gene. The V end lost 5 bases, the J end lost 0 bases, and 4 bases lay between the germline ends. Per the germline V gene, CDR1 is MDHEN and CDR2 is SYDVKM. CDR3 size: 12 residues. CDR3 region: CASSPLNTEAFF. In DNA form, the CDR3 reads TGTGCCAGCAGTCCCTTGAACACTGAAGCTTTCTTT.

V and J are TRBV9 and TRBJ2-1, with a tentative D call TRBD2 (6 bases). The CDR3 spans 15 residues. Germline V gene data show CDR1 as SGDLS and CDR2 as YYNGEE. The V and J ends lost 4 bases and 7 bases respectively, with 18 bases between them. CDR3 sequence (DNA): TGTGCCAGCAGCTTGTCTAGCGAGGGGTGGAATGAGCAGTTCTTC. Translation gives CASSLSSEGWNEQFF.

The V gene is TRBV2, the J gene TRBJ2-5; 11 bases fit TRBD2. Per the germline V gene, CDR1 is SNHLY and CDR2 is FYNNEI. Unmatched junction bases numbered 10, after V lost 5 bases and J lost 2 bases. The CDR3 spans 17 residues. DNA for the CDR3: TGTGCCAGCAGTCCTCGGGGTAGCGGGAGGGATCAAGAGACCCAGTACTTC. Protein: CASSPRGSGRDQETQYF.

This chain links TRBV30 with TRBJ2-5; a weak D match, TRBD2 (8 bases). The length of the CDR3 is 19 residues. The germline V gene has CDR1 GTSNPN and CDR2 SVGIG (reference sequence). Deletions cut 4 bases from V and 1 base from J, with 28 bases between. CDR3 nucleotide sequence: TGTGCCTGGACCCCGGGGAGCGGGAGACGGAGGGGGCTCCAAGAGACCCAGTACTTC. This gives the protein CAWTPGSGRRRGLQETQYF.

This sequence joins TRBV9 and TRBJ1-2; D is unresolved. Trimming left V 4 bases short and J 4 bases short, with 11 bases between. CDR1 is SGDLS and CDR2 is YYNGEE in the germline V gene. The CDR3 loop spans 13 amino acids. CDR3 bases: TGTGCCAGCAGCCCCCTGGGCACCTATGGCTACACCTTC. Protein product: CASSPLGTYGYTF.

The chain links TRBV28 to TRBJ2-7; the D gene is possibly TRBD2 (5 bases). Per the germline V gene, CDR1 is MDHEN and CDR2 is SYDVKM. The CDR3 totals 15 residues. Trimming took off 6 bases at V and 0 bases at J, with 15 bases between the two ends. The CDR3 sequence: CASSPEGGSSYEQYF. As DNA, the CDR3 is TGTGCCAGCAGCCCTGAGGGTGGGAGCTCCTACGAGCAGTACTTC. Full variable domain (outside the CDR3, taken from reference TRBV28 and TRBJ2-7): DVKVTQSSRYLVKRTGEKVFLECVQDMDHENMFWYRQDPGLGLRLIYFSYDVKMKEKGDIPEGYSVSREKKERFSLILESASTNQTSMYLCASSPEGGSSYEQYFGPGTRLTVT.

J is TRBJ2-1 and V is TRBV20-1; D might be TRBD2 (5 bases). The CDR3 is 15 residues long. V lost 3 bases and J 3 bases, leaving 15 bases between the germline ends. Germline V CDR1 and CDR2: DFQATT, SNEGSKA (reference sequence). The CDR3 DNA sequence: TGCAGTGCTAGTAAGGTCTTAGGGAGCTACAATGAGCAGTTCTTC. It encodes CSASKVLGSYNEQFF.

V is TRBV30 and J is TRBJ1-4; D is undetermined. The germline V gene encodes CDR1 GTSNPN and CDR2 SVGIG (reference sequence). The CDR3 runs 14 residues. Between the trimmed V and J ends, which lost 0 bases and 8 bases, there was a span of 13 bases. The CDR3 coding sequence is TGTGCCTGGAGTGTACGACCGCGGCACGAAAAACTGTTTTTT. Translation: CAWSVRPRHEKLFF.

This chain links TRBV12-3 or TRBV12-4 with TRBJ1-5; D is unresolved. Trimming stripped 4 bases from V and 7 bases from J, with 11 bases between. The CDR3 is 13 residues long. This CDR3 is CASSSGAAQPQHF. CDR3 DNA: TGTGCCAGCAGTTCCGGCGCGGCACAGCCCCAGCATTTT.